The source of this T cell receptor (beta chain) is a study of early T cells in non-severe SARS-CoV-2 infection. Study-level background: Bulk RNA from unsorted whole blood was sequenced; chains were unpaired.

Regarding the study as a whole: VDJdb-based matching was biased toward anti-spike CD8 responses and missed private and CD4 specificities.

Trimming took 4 bases from V and 10 from J, leaving 14 bases between them. Germline-derived CDR1 and CDR2 are SGHRS and YFSETQ. CDR3 length: 13 residues. Individual cDNA molecules were tagged with unique molecular identifiers. TCRdb re-called the 5' RACE reads with MiXCR, one entry per CDR3 protein. The sample has 100,000 to 130,000 distinct CDR3 sequences, 11% seen once. Note on this clonotype: Its matching antigen is unknown.

The chain couples TRBV5-1 to TRBJ2-2; no definite D call. Sequenced sample: whole blood. The sequence was collected from an adult who was a healthcare worker with PCR-confirmed SARS-CoV-2 infection or an uninfected control (not recorded which). The CDR3 DNA follows: TGCGCCAGCAGCACCGGACGGCTGGAGGAGCTGTTTTTT. Encoded protein: CASSTGRLEELFF.